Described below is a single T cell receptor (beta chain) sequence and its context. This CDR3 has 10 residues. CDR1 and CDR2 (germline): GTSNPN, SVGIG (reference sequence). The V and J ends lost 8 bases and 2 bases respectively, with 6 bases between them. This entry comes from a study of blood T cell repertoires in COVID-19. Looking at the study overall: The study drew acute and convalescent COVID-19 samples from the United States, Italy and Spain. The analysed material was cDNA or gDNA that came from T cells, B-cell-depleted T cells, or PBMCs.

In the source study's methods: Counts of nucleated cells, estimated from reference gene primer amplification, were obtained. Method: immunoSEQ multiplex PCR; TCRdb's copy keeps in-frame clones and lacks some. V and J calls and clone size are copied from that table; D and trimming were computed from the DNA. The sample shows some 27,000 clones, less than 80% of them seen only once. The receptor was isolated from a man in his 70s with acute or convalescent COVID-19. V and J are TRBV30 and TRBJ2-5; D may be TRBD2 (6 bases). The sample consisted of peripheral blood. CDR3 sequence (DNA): TGTGCCGGAGGGCAAGAGACCCAGTACTTC. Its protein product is CAGGQETQYF.